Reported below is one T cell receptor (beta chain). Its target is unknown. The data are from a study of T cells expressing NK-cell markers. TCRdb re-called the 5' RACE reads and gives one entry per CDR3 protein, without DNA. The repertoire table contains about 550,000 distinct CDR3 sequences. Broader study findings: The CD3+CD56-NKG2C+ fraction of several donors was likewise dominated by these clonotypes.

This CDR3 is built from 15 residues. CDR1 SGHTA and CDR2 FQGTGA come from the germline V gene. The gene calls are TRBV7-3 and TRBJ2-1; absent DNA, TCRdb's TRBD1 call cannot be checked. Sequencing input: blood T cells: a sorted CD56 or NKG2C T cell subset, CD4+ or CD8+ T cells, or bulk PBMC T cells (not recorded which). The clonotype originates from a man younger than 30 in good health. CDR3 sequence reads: CASSLIRGGNNEQFF.